Below are 30 T cell receptor beta chains sequenced from a single sample in a study of shared clonotypes between healthy human individuals. It was CD45RO-negative cells, positively selected for CCR7, that made up naive CD8 cells, with terminally differentiated effector memory CD45RA+ cells excluded. Sequencing used immunoSEQ multiplex PCR; TCRdb keeps in-frame clones, though not all of them. The data show hundreds of thousands of clones, about 92% seen once. Sequencing was performed on naive CD8+ T cells sorted from blood. All receptors come from a man aged 30-40 years in good health.

The chain combines TRBV27 with TRBJ2-7, with 10 bases matching TRBD2. CDR3 size: 14 residues. Germline V gene sequence: CDR1 MNHEY, CDR2 SMNVEV (reference sequence). The V gene end was trimmed by 6 bases and the J gene end by 5 bases; junction bases not matched to a gene: 7. CDR3 residues: CASSVAGGGHEQYF. The CDR3 DNA reads TGTGCCAGCAGCGTAGCGGGAGGTGGACACGAGCAGTACTTC.

V gene TRBV27 combines with J gene TRBJ2-5; D may correspond to TRBD1 or TRBD2 (5 bases each). There are 14 residues in the CDR3. CDR1 and CDR2 from the germline V gene are MNHEY and SMNVEV (reference sequence). Deletions cut 4 bases from V and 2 bases from J, with 11 bases between. CDR3 nucleotides: TGTGCCAGCAGTTCACTCGGGGCTCAAGAGACCCAGTACTTC. Translated: CASSSLGAQETQYF.

The genes are TRBV27 and TRBJ1-2, with 8 positions matching TRBD1. Germline CDR1 MNHEY, CDR2 SMNVEV (reference sequence). There are 13 residues in the CDR3. Trimming took 5 bases from V and 9 from J; bases not matched to a gene: 8. The CDR3 spells CASSIGQGRSYTF. The CDR3, as DNA: TGTGCCAGCAGTATAGGACAGGGTCGAAGCTACACCTTC.

This clone was detected only a few times. V is TRBV29-1 and J is TRBJ2-7, with a possible D match to TRBD1 (5 bases). The ends were cut back, 0 bases at V and 6 bases at J, with 6 bases in the middle. The CDR3 is made up of 11 amino acids. Germline lookup yields CDR1 SQVTM and CDR2 ANQGSEA. The CDR3 loop is CSVEDQGEQYF. The CDR3 nucleotides are TGCAGCGTTGAAGATCAGGGCGAGCAGTACTTC.

This clone was observed a few times. This sequence joins TRBV9 and TRBJ2-2, with 11 bases that match TRBD2. There are 15 residues in the CDR3. CDR1 is SGDLS, CDR2 YYNGEE, per germline. Trimming cost V 4 bases and J 4 bases; bases outside gene matches: 3. The CDR3 DNA reads TGTGCCAGCAGCCCTGGGACTAGCGGCACCGGGGAGCTGTTTTTT. It translates to CASSPGTSGTGELFF. Combining the CDR3 with reference TRBV9 and TRBJ2-2 gives the whole variable domain DSGVTQTPKHLITATGQRVTLRCSPRSGDLSVYWYQQSLDQGLQFLIQYYNGEERAKGNILERFSAQQFPDLHSELNLSSLELGDSALYFCASSPGTSGTGELFFGEGSRLTVL.

J is TRBJ2-1 and V is TRBV27; 9 nucleotides agree with TRBD2. CDR3 length: 16 amino acids. Germline V gives CDR1 MNHEY, CDR2 SMNVEV (reference sequence). J was trimmed by 9 bases and V by 7 bases; bases with no gene match: 16. The CDR3 sequence: CASILSFGTSPPEQFF. The DNA for the CDR3 is TGTGCCAGCATCCTCTCCTTTGGGACTAGCCCCCCTGAGCAGTTCTTC.

The chain's CDR3 is CASSLWAGGPGNEQFF. CDR3 in DNA: TGTGCCAGCAGTTTATGGGCGGGAGGGCCAGGCAATGAGCAGTTCTTC. The chain carries TRBV27 and TRBJ2-1; TRBD2 aligns across 9 bases. The germline V gene has CDR1 MNHEY and CDR2 SMNVEV (reference sequence). J was trimmed by 6 bases and V by 1 base; bases with no gene match: 7. There are 16 residues in the CDR3.

This sequence joins TRBV7-8 and TRBJ2-1, with 7 bases that match TRBD2. Germline V gene sequence: CDR1 SGHVS, CDR2 FQNEAQ. The V segment lost 2 bases and the J segment 3 bases; nucleotides outside the gene matches: 7. This CDR3 is 16 amino acids long. The CDR3: CASSLKLLAYYNEQFF. CDR3 nucleotides: TGTGCCAGCAGCTTAAAACTACTAGCGTACTACAATGAGCAGTTCTTC.

The CDR3 DNA reads as TGTGCCAGCAGTTTTGAGCCCTATGGCTACACCTTC. Protein product: CASSFEPYGYTF. This chain joins TRBV11-2 and TRBJ1-2; D not certain. Trimming cost V 6 bases and J 4 bases, with 9 bases left between them. The CDR3 has 12 amino acids. Germline V gene data show CDR1 as SGHAT and CDR2 as FQNNGV.

V and J are TRBV6-1 and TRBJ2-3, with TRBD2 matching 11 bases. V lost 2 bases, J lost 6 bases, and 13 bases stayed unmatched. CDR3 length equals 18 residues. Germline V gene data show CDR1 as MNHNS and CDR2 as SASEGT. CDR3 coding DNA: TGTGCCAGCAGTGAATGGGTAGCGGGAGGGATAGGGGAGGATACGCAGTATTTT. Protein: CASSEWVAGGIGEDTQYF.

The chain is built from TRBV7-9 and TRBJ2-7; tentative D call: TRBD2 (6 bases). The CDR3 runs 13 residues. Between the trimmed V and J ends, which lost 8 bases and 7 bases, there was a span of 18 bases. Germline CDR1 reads SEHNR; CDR2 reads FQNEAQ (reference sequence). The CDR3 loop reads CASGRGGAGEQYF. The DNA for the CDR3 is TGTGCCAGCGGTCGGGGCGGGGCTGGTGAGCAGTACTTC.

The CDR3 reads CASSQDKRGWASNEQFF. DNA of the CDR3: TGTGCCAGCAGCCAAGATAAACGGGGCTGGGCGTCCAATGAGCAGTTCTTC. V gene TRBV14 combines with J gene TRBJ2-1; D possibly uses TRBD1 or TRBD2 (5 bases each). CDR1 is SGHDN and CDR2 is FVKESK in the germline V gene. The CDR3 spans 17 residues. V lost 0 bases and J 6 bases, leaving 18 bases between the germline ends.

The chain employs TRBV30 and TRBJ2-7, with no clear D. This CDR3 has 12 amino acids. Trimming shortened V by 2 bases and J by 6 bases, and 11 bases separated the two germline ends. In germline, CDR1 is GTSNPN, CDR2 SVGIG (reference sequence). CDR3 residues: CAWSPSFGEQYF. The CDR3 coding sequence is TGTGCCTGGAGTCCTTCTTTTGGCGAGCAGTACTTC.

This rearrangement joins TRBV19 to TRBJ2-7; TRBD2 agrees at 7 bases. J lost 3 bases, V lost 5 bases, and 10 bases had no gene match. CDR1 is LNHDA, CDR2 SQIVND, per germline (reference sequence). The CDR3 covers 15 residues. In DNA form, the CDR3 reads TGTGCCAGTAGTGCAACTAGCGACACGTTCTACGAGCAGTACTTC. It specifies CASSATSDTFYEQYF.

This clone was detected a few times. V gene TRBV27 combines with J gene TRBJ2-5, with TRBD2 matching 8 bases. The CDR3 spans 13 residues. Germline CDR1 is MNHEY and CDR2 is SMNVEV (reference sequence). The J segment lost 5 bases and the V segment lost 6 bases, leaving 5 bases of the junction unmatched. The CDR3 spells CASSRGGRETQYF. The CDR3 nucleotides are TGTGCCAGCAGCCGGGGGGGAAGGGAGACCCAGTACTTC.

This chain links TRBV19 with TRBJ2-7; 12 bases fit TRBD2. Germline CDR1 reads LNHDA; CDR2 reads SQIVND (reference sequence). Trimming removed 1 base from V and 5 bases from J; junction bases left unmatched: 24. The CDR3 length is 22 residues. The CDR3 here is CASSIAGDRGRLAGGPLNEQYF. The CDR3 DNA sequence: TGTGCCAGTAGTATAGCGGGGGACAGGGGACGTCTAGCGGGAGGGCCCTTGAACGAGCAGTACTTC.

The V and J genes are TRBV27 and TRBJ2-7; TRBD2 agrees at 11 bases. V trimming: 5 bases; J trimming: 4 bases; junction bases outside the gene matches: 4. The CDR3 covers 14 residues. The germline CDR1 and CDR2 sequences are MNHEY and SMNVEV (reference sequence). CDR3 residues: CASSGGTSGYEQYF. CDR3 nucleotide sequence: TGTGCCAGCAGTGGCGGGACTAGCGGATACGAGCAGTACTTC.

The J gene is TRBJ2-1, the V gene TRBV27; maybe TRBD1 (8 bases). Germline CDR1 reads MNHEY; CDR2 reads SMNVEV (reference sequence). This CDR3 comprises 15 residues. Trimming cost V 4 bases and J 7 bases, with 17 bases left between them. The CDR3 sequence is CASSSGQGGFNEQFF. CDR3 DNA sequence: TGTGCCAGCAGTTCCGGACAGGGAGGGTTTAATGAGCAGTTCTTC.

The J gene is TRBJ1-2, the V gene TRBV23-1; tentatively, D is TRBD1 (5 bases). TRBV23-1 is placed among ORFs of uncertain function. Trimming left V 9 bases short and J 5 bases short, with 16 bases between. The CDR3 sequence is 13 residues long. The CDR3 DNA sequence: TGCGCCAGTCCTTGGACATACCTTTATGGCTACACCTTC. This sequence encodes CASPWTYLYGYTF.

The chain joins TRBV19 to TRBJ2-5; TRBD2 matches 7 bases. Germline V gives CDR1 LNHDA, CDR2 SQIVND (reference sequence). With 2 bases clipped from V and 3 bases from J, the junction kept 12 bases outside the gene matches. The CDR3 is 17 amino acids. CDR3 nucleotide sequence: TGTGCCAGTAGTATAATCCGCGGGGCTAGCGGAGAAGAGACCCAGTACTTC. This sequence encodes CASSIIRGASGEETQYF. The entire variable domain, with the rest obtained from reference TRBV19 and TRBJ2-5, is as follows: DGGITQSPKYLFRKEGQNVTLSCEQNLNHDAMYWYRQDPGQGLRLIYYSQIVNDFQKGDIAEGYSVSREKKESFPLTVTSAQKNPTAFYLCASSIIRGASGEETQYFGPGTRLLVL.

Worth noting for this clone: The same CDR3 also results from other DNA sequences found in this sample. The chain couples TRBV10-2 to TRBJ2-7, with D hard to call. From germline, CDR1 is WSHSY and CDR2 SAAADI. The CDR3 is 10 amino acids. The germline V and J ends were trimmed by 8 bases and 0 bases, with 2 bases remaining between them. DNA for the CDR3: TGCGCCAGCGGCTCCTACGAGCAGTACTTC. Translated: CASGSYEQYF.

This rearrangement joins TRBV18 to TRBJ2-1; possibly TRBD1 or TRBD2 for D (5 bases each). The V end was cut by 3 bases, the J end by 4 bases, with 13 bases between. This CDR3 comprises 15 residues. Germline V gene data show CDR1 as KGHSH and CDR2 as LQKENI. Here the CDR3 reads CASSPERGAYNEQFF. In DNA, the CDR3 is TGTGCCAGCTCACCCGAGCGAGGGGCTTACAATGAGCAGTTCTTC.

V and J are TRBV27 and TRBJ1-1; D ambiguous. Trimming cost V 5 bases and J 0 bases, with 10 bases left between them. Germline V CDR1 and CDR2: MNHEY, SMNVEV (reference sequence). There are 14 residues in the CDR3. As DNA, the CDR3 is TGTGCCAGCAGTGAGGGAACTATGAACACTGAAGCTTTCTTT. It is translated as CASSEGTMNTEAFF.

The V and J genes are TRBV25-1 and TRBJ2-7, with D tentatively TRBD1 (5 bases). The ends were cut back, 7 bases at V and 5 bases at J, with 12 bases in the middle. Germline values: CDR1 MGHDK, CDR2 SYGVNS. The length of the CDR3 is 12 residues. The CDR3 coding sequence is TGTGCCAGCACCGAAGGACACCACGAGCAGTACTTC. It is translated as CASTEGHHEQYF.

The chain has TRBV11-2 and TRBJ2-7; D unclear. Looked up from germline, CDR1 is SGHAT and CDR2 is FQNNGV. V shed 4 bases and J shed 2 bases, with 12 bases lying between them. This CDR3 is built from 14 residues. The CDR3 sequence: CASSSEASTYEQYF. CDR3 sequence (DNA): TGTGCCAGCAGCTCTGAAGCGAGTACCTACGAGCAGTACTTC. Full variable domain (outside the CDR3, taken from reference TRBV11-2 and TRBJ2-7): EAGVAQSPRYKIIEKRQSVAFWCNPISGHATLYWYQQILGQGPKLLIQFQNNGVVDDSQLPKDRFSAERLKGVDSTLKIQPAKLEDSAVYLCASSSEASTYEQYFGPGTRLTVT.

This clone is a singleton in its sample. CDR3 in DNA: TGTGCCAGCAGCGTAGAATTCGGGACACTCACAGATACGCAGTATTTT. This gives the protein CASSVEFGTLTDTQYF. The chain has TRBV9 and TRBJ2-3, with D possibly matching TRBD1 (6 bases). This CDR3 has 16 amino acids. CDR1 is SGDLS, CDR2 YYNGEE, per germline. V gave up 0 bases and J gave up 2 bases, with 13 bases separating them.

This chain joins TRBV7-9 and TRBJ2-1; TRBD2 matches at 11 bases. CDR1 is SEHNR, CDR2 FQNEAQ, per germline (reference sequence). The CDR3 spans 16 residues. V shed 1 base, J shed 10 bases, and the junction held 9 bases outside the gene matches. CDR3 protein: CASSLVGSGRAREQFF. CDR3 bases: TGTGCCAGCAGCTTAGTGGGTAGCGGGAGGGCACGGGAGCAGTTCTTC.

The rearrangement joins TRBV19 to TRBJ2-7; TRBD2 is a possible D gene (6 bases). V shed 3 bases and J shed 2 bases, with 11 bases lying between them. CDR1 and CDR2 (germline): LNHDA, SQIVND (reference sequence). The CDR3 spans 14 residues. This CDR3 is CASSMFVAAYEQYF. The DNA of the CDR3 is TGTGCCAGTAGTATGTTTGTAGCGGCCTACGAGCAGTACTTC.

The chain couples TRBV27 to TRBJ1-1; D not certain. The V gene lost 8 bases and the J gene lost 8 bases, with 12 bases spanning the gap. Germline V CDR1 and CDR2: MNHEY, SMNVEV (reference sequence). CDR3 length: 11 residues. The CDR3: CASGGSGEAFF. CDR3 DNA: TGTGCCAGCGGCGGGTCGGGGGAAGCTTTCTTT.

The gene calls are TRBV9 and TRBJ2-7, with 8 bases fitting TRBD2. Germline lookup yields CDR1 SGDLS and CDR2 YYNGEE. The CDR3 is made up of 16 amino acids. After removal of 4 bases from V and 1 base from J, the junction contained 10 bases not matched to a gene. Written as DNA, the CDR3 is TGTGCCAGCAGCCCCCTTTCGGGACTAGAGTCCTACGAGCAGTACTTC. The encoded protein is CASSPLSGLESYEQYF. The full variable domain, its missing parts supplied by reference TRBV9 and TRBJ2-7, is DSGVTQTPKHLITATGQRVTLRCSPRSGDLSVYWYQQSLDQGLQFLIQYYNGEERAKGNILERFSAQQFPDLHSELNLSSLELGDSALYFCASSPLSGLESYEQYFGPGTRLTVT.